Presented here are 20 T cell receptor beta chains from one specimen sequenced in a study of blood T cell repertoires in COVID-19. The repertoire was sequenced with immunoSEQ multiplex PCR; TCRdb's copy has only in-frame clones and lacks some. This sample has some 180,000 clones, with roughly 79% found just once. The specimen sequenced was peripheral blood. The receptors here all came from a woman aged 80 or over with COVID-19, enrolled during active disease.

This sequence joins TRBV3-1 (or the pseudogene TRBV3-2) and TRBJ2-1, with 7 nucleotides matching TRBD2. Trimming cost V 5 bases and J 7 bases; bases outside gene matches: 11. The CDR3 has 15 amino acids. The germline V gene encodes CDR1 LGHDT and CDR2 YNNKEL (reference sequence). The CDR3: CASSTSGAPWNEQFF. The DNA for the CDR3 is TGTGCCAGCAGCACAAGCGGGGCTCCTTGGAATGAGCAGTTCTTC.

The rearrangement uses TRBV18 and TRBJ2-1, with TRBD2 matching over 12 bases. V lost 2 bases and J lost 7; bases outside the gene matches: 6. The CDR3 totals 16 residues. Germline lookup yields CDR1 KGHSH and CDR2 LQKENI. The DNA of the CDR3 is TGTGCCAGCTCACCATGGACTAGCGGGATGGGGAATGAGCAGTTCTTC. Its protein is CASSPWTSGMGNEQFF.

This chain joins TRBV2 and TRBJ2-3; 8 bases are shared with TRBD2. The germline V gene has CDR1 SNHLY and CDR2 FYNNEI. CDR3 size: 16 residues. The V segment lost 0 bases and the J segment 4 bases; nucleotides outside the gene matches: 6. DNA of the CDR3: TGTGCCAGCAGTGAAGCGGGGACTAGTTTCTCAGATACGCAGTATTTT. It encodes CASSEAGTSFSDTQYF.

This clone was seen more than once but under ten times. The CDR3 reads CASSLAMRAEQYF. Here the CDR3 DNA reads TGCGCCAGCAGCTTGGCCATGAGGGCCGAGCAGTACTTC. The chain employs TRBV5-1 and TRBJ2-7, with D perhaps matching TRBD2 (5 bases). The V end lost 0 bases, the J end lost 6 bases, and 10 bases lay between the germline ends. CDR1 SGHRS and CDR2 YFSETQ come from the germline V gene. The CDR3 has 13 amino acids.

This chain links TRBV29-1 with TRBJ1-2, with D possibly matching TRBD1 (5 bases). Germline CDR1 is SQVTM and CDR2 is ANQGSEA. V lost 5 bases, J lost 3 bases, and 13 bases lay in between. This CDR3 comprises 13 residues. CDR3 DNA sequence: TGCAGCGTTCCCGGACAAGGCCACTATGGCTACACCTTC. Protein product: CSVPGQGHYGYTF.

The chain has TRBV4-2 and TRBJ2-3, with D tentatively TRBD2 (5 bases). Germline V gene data show CDR1 as LGHNA and CDR2 as YNFKEQ. The CDR3 is 13 amino acids. V lost 8 bases and J lost 5, with 14 bases in between. The CDR3 loop is CASGSHLEDTQYF. In nucleotides, the CDR3 is TGTGCCAGCGGGAGTCATTTGGAAGATACGCAGTATTTT.

The chain employs TRBV4-1 and TRBJ1-3; 7 positions match TRBD1. CDR3 length: 15 amino acids. The V gene's germline CDR1 is MGHRA and CDR2 YSYEKL. V lost 4 bases to trimming and J lost 1 base; unmatched junction nucleotides: 4. In nucleotides, the CDR3 is TGCGCCAGCAGCCCCGACAGGGAATCTGGAAACACCATATATTTT. It specifies CASSPDRESGNTIYF.

This clone turned up a few times. The rearrangement joins TRBV7-9 to TRBJ1-1; D possibly corresponds to TRBD1 (5 bases). Trimming removed 3 bases at V and 5 bases at J, with 10 bases between. The V gene's germline CDR1 is SEHNR and CDR2 FQNEAQ (reference sequence). The CDR3 runs to 13 residues. The CDR3 bases are TGTGCCAGCAGCTTCAGGGAAGGGACTGAAGCTTTCTTT. Amino acid sequence: CASSFREGTEAFF.

The rearrangement uses TRBV6-2 or TRBV6-3 and TRBJ2-1; no clear D gene. Germline CDR1 reads MNHEY; CDR2 reads SVGEGT. V lost 2 bases, J lost 6 bases, and 11 bases lay in between. This CDR3 contains 14 residues. The CDR3 loop reads CASSYPRLGNEQFF. CDR3 nucleotide sequence: TGTGCCAGCAGTTACCCGAGACTGGGCAATGAGCAGTTCTTC.

The chain recombines TRBV30 with TRBJ1-2; D perhaps matches TRBD1 (6 bases). Germline V gives CDR1 GTSNPN, CDR2 SVGIG (reference sequence). This CDR3 is built from 14 residues. V gave up 2 bases and J gave up 4 bases, with 14 bases separating them. The CDR3 spells CAWSSQGFAYGYTF. The CDR3 DNA is TGTGCCTGGAGTTCACAGGGTTTTGCCTATGGCTACACCTTC.

The rearrangement links TRBV28 to TRBJ2-7, with 7 bases fitting TRBD1. Germline V gene lookup returns CDR1 MDHEN and CDR2 SYDVKM. With 5 bases clipped from V and 6 bases from J, the junction kept 7 bases outside the gene matches. The CDR3 is 13 amino acids. CDR3 sequence (DNA): TGTGCCAGCAGTGAGGGGGCCGAACCCGAGCAGTACTTC. Amino acid sequence: CASSEGAEPEQYF.

The sample holds a few counts of this clone. At one end, the junction sequence differs from germline, possibly due to a read error. This rearrangement joins TRBV7-7 to TRBJ2-1; D perhaps matches TRBD1 (6 bases). This CDR3 is 15 amino acids long. Germline CDR1 and CDR2: SSHAT and FNYEAQ (reference sequence). The CDR3 region is CASSAAPGAHNEQFF. In DNA, the CDR3 is TGTGCTAGCAGCGCGGCTCCAGGGGCACACAATGAGCAGTTCTTC.

This chain uses TRBV28 with TRBJ2-1, with TRBD2 matching over 12 bases. CDR1 is MDHEN and CDR2 is SYDVKM in the germline V gene. CDR3 length: 15 residues. J gave up 6 bases and V 2 bases, and 2 bases lay outside the gene matches. For the CDR3, the DNA is TGTGCCAGCAGTTTACTACTAGCGGGAGGCAATGAGCAGTTCTTC. Encoded protein: CASSLLLAGGNEQFF.

The J gene is TRBJ2-2, the V gene TRBV9; 9 bases are shared with TRBD1. This CDR3 spans 13 amino acids. J lost 7 bases, V lost 4 bases, and 2 bases had no gene match. CDR1 and CDR2 (germline): SGDLS, YYNGEE. CDR3 sequence (DNA): TGTGCCAGCAGCCGACAGGGGGACGGGGAGCTGTTTTTT. Protein product: CASSRQGDGELFF. Complete variable domain (other parts from reference TRBV9 and TRBJ2-2): DSGVTQTPKHLITATGQRVTLRCSPRSGDLSVYWYQQSLDQGLQFLIQYYNGEERAKGNILERFSAQQFPDLHSELNLSSLELGDSALYFCASSRQGDGELFFGEGSRLTVL.

This clone was seen a few times. V gene TRBV6-1 combines with J gene TRBJ2-7, with 14 bases fitting TRBD2. The CDR3 has 13 residues. The ends lost 3 bases at V and 9 bases at J; junction bases unmatched: 1. Per germline, CDR1 MNHNS and CDR2 SASEGT. The CDR3 spells CASSEGLAGAQYF. Here the CDR3 DNA reads TGTGCCAGCAGTGAGGGACTAGCGGGAGCGCAGTACTTC.

A word on this clone: Germline is not matched at one junction end, which may reflect a read error. The chain has TRBV28 and TRBJ2-6, with D uncertain. Germline CDR1 is MDHEN and CDR2 is SYDVKM. This CDR3 region has 14 residues. The CDR3 DNA reads as TGTGCCAGCTGTTTTAACTCTGGGGCCAACGTCCTGACTTTC. It encodes CASCFNSGANVLTF.

This chain joins TRBV7-8 and TRBJ2-7, with 10 bases matching TRBD2. Germline loops: CDR1 SGHVS, CDR2 FQNEAQ. V shed 1 base and J 7 bases; nucleotides not matched to a gene: 7. The CDR3 runs to 15 residues. The CDR3 DNA is TGTGCCAGCAGCTTAGTGGAGCGGGAGGGGCTTGAGCAGTACTTC. Protein sequence: CASSLVEREGLEQYF.

The chain is built from TRBV7-3 and TRBJ1-4, with TRBD1 matching over 8 bases. With 4 bases clipped from V and 7 bases from J, the junction kept 5 bases outside the gene matches. Per the germline V gene, CDR1 is SGHTA and CDR2 is FQGTGA. This CDR3 comprises 14 residues. The CDR3 coding sequence is TGTGCCAGCAGCTCGGGACAGGAACCTGAAAAACTGTTTTTT. Protein sequence: CASSSGQEPEKLFF.

The chain joins TRBV6-5 to TRBJ2-2, with 8 bases identical to TRBD1. V gave up 4 bases and J gave up 7 bases; unmatched junction bases: 2. The V gene's germline CDR1 is MNHEY and CDR2 SVGAGI. This CDR3 spans 13 amino acids. The CDR3 protein is CASSWTGNGELFF. CDR3 DNA: TGTGCCAGCAGTTGGACAGGGAACGGGGAGCTGTTTTTT.

This clone was counted a single time. V is TRBV11-3 and J is TRBJ1-1, with D perhaps matching TRBD1 (5 bases). Looked up from germline, CDR1 is SGHNT and CDR2 is YENEEA. Trimming removed 1 base from V and 4 bases from J, with 10 bases in between. The CDR3 length is 14 residues. DNA for the CDR3: TGTGCCAGCAGCTTAGCTCAGGGAGGCACTGAAGCTTTCTTT. Translation: CASSLAQGGTEAFF.